This T cell receptor (beta chain) was retrieved from a study of PD-1 blockade in mismatch repair-deficient tumors. The germline V gene has CDR1 SGDLS and CDR2 YYNGEE. Trimming at V came to 3 bases and at J to 0 bases, leaving 12 bases not matched to a gene. The CDR3 loop spans 19 amino acids. Sequenced by immunoSEQ multiplex PCR; TCRdb stores in-frame clones only, minus some. The sample lists about 63,000 clones; around 88% were seen once. The receptor comes from an adult with mismatch repair-deficient cancer. The gene calls are TRBV9 and TRBJ2-6; 7 nucleotides align to TRBD1. The sequencing used peripheral blood, collected 52 weeks after starting pembrolizumab. In nucleotides, the CDR3 is TGTGCCAGCAGCGCAAATACAGGGGCGAACCCCTCTGGGGCCAACGTCCTGACTTTC. It codes for CASSANTGANPSGANVLTF.